The 19 T cell receptor beta chains in this list originate from one sample, sequenced in a study of breast tumors, draining lymph nodes, adjacent tissues. The lymph nodes were axillary draining lymph nodes from breast cancer patients. TCRdb ran MiXCR on the multiplex PCR reads and lists one entry per CDR3 protein. The sample comprises around 250,000 distinct CDR3 sequences, around 35% of which are singletons, and 3% to 4% rests with the top ten. Sequencing was carried out using axillary lymph node tissue. These receptors all stem from a female donor with breast cancer. Some clones in this sample may be carry-over from other donors' samples.

In its sample, this clonotype was seen many times. The chain uses TRBV12-3 or TRBV12-4 and TRBJ2-1; 7 bases line up with TRBD2. CDR3 length equals 15 residues. The junction had 12 bases not matched to a gene; V was cut back by 5 bases and J by 8 bases. For the CDR3, the DNA is TGTGCCAGCAGTGCCCTCGGGCGGGGGTTGGATGAGCAGTTCTTC. It codes for CASSALGRGLDEQFF.

This chain uses TRBV4-1 with TRBJ1-4; D remains unclear. The CDR3 sequence is 14 residues long. Trimming took 2 bases from V and 4 from J, leaving 8 bases between them. The germline V gene encodes CDR1 MGHRA and CDR2 YSYEKL. The CDR3 DNA sequence: TGCGCCAGCAGCCAAATGGGGAATAATGAAAAACTGTTTTTT. Amino acid sequence: CASSQMGNNEKLFF.

As for this clonotype: Possible read error: a much larger clone is one base away. This CDR3 is CSADRVAASYNEQFF. Here the CDR3 DNA reads TGCAGTGCTGACCGCGTAGCGGCGTCCTACAATGAGCAGTTCTTC. The genes are TRBV20-1 and TRBJ2-1, with TRBD2 as a possible D gene (6 bases). The germline V gene has CDR1 DFQATT and CDR2 SNEGSKA (reference sequence). Trimming stripped 5 bases from V and 1 base from J, with 15 bases between. This CDR3 contains 15 residues.

The V call is TRBV6-9, the J call TRBJ2-7; the D gene is possibly TRBD2 (5 bases). This CDR3 contains 13 residues. The germline V gene encodes CDR1 MNHGY and CDR2 SVAAGI. V shed 5 bases and J shed 4 bases, with 12 bases lying between them. CDR3 region: CASSPDSPYEQYF. The CDR3 DNA follows: TGTGCCAGCAGTCCGGACTCCCCGTACGAGCAGTACTTC.

With regard to this clonotype: A junction boundary mismatches the germline segment, possibly from a read error. The chain recombines TRBV5-6 with TRBJ2-1, with D maybe TRBD2 (7 bases). The CDR3 is made up of 14 amino acids. Germline lookup yields CDR1 SGHDT and CDR2 YYEEEE. DNA of the CDR3: TGTGCCAGCATTCTGGAAGGGGGGGGTAATGAGCAGCTCTTC. This sequence encodes CASILEGGGNEQLF. Together with reference TRBV5-6 and TRBJ2-1, the CDR3 gives the full variable domain: DAGVTQSPTHLIKTRGQQVTLRCSPKSGHDTVSWYQQALGQGPQFIFQYYEEEERQRGNFPDRFSGHQFPNYSSELNVNALLLGDSALYLCASILEGGGNEQLFGPGTRLTVL.

This rearrangement joins TRBV7-2 to TRBJ1-4, with D tentatively TRBD1 (5 bases). In germline, CDR1 is SGHTA, CDR2 FQGNSA. Trimming shortened V by 1 base and J by 7 bases, and 10 bases separated the two germline ends. There are 14 residues in the CDR3. The DNA for the CDR3 is TGTGCCAGCAGCTTAGGGATGGGGGTTGAAAAACTGTTTTTT. Amino acid sequence: CASSLGMGVEKLFF.

This clonotype was detected many times. V is TRBV4-1 and J is TRBJ2-7; D not certain. Germline V gene data show CDR1 as MGHRA and CDR2 as YSYEKL. With 3 bases removed from V and 2 bases from J, the gap between germline ends came to 8 bases. The CDR3 totals 13 residues. CDR3 amino acids: CASSQAPTYEQYF. CDR3 nucleotide sequence: TGCGCCAGCAGCCAGGCCCCCACCTACGAGCAGTACTTC.

A word on this clonotype: Its ends do not fully match the called genes, so a read error is possible. This rearrangement joins TRBV7-7 to TRBJ2-5; 7 nucleotides align to TRBD1. The CDR3 is 16 residues long. Germline CDR1 SSHAT, CDR2 FNYEAQ (reference sequence). The CDR3 DNA sequence: TGTGCTAGCAGCTTAACGACAGGGCTGGCTGGGGAGACCCAGTACTTC. Amino acids: CASSLTTGLAGETQYF. The full variable domain, rest sourced from reference TRBV7-7 and TRBJ2-5, is GAGVSQSPRYKVTKRGQDVTLRCDPISSHATLYWYQQALGQGPEFLTYFNYEAQPDKSGLPSDRFSAERPEGSISTLTIQRTEQRDSAMYRCASSLTTGLAGETQYFGPGTRLLVL.

Ten or more counts support this clonotype. The chain's CDR3 is CSVKRNEKLFF. The CDR3 nucleotides read TGCAGCGTTAAACGTAATGAAAAACTGTTTTTT. This chain joins TRBV29-1 and TRBJ1-4; unclear D gene. This CDR3 contains 11 residues. Trimming removed 5 bases at V and 4 bases at J, with 5 bases between. The germline gives CDR1 SQVTM, CDR2 ANQGSEA.

The table lists this clonotype with many counts. V gene TRBV10-3 combines with J gene TRBJ2-7, with D tentatively TRBD1 (5 bases). The CDR3 length is 15 residues. Trimming shortened V by 0 bases and J by 1 base, and 10 bases separated the two germline ends. The germline CDR1 and CDR2 sequences are ENHRY and SYGVKD. In DNA form, the CDR3 reads TGTGCCATCAGTGAGTCTGCCAGGGTTTCCTACGAGCAGTACTTC. This gives the protein CAISESARVSYEQYF.

In this sample, this clonotype turned up many times. V gene TRBV20-1 combines with J gene TRBJ2-1, with D possibly TRBD2 on 6 matching bases. From germline, CDR1 is DFQATT and CDR2 SNEGSKA (reference sequence). V lost 6 bases to trimming and J lost 1 base, with 13 bases between them. The CDR3 runs 14 residues. The CDR3 protein is CSATASGSYNEQFF. CDR3 in DNA: TGCAGTGCCACCGCCAGCGGGTCCTACAATGAGCAGTTCTTC.

This clonotype occurred a few times. A much larger clone lies a single base off, so this may be a read error. This chain joins TRBV20-1 and TRBJ1-2; D might be TRBD1 (6 bases). This CDR3 comprises 15 residues. V was clipped by 0 bases and J by 4 bases, with 15 bases between them. Germline values: CDR1 DFQATT, CDR2 SNEGSKA (reference sequence). The CDR3 nucleotides read TGCAGTGCTAGAGACGGACAGAAAATTACCTATGGCTACACCTTC. Amino acid sequence: CSARDGQKITYGYTF.

This clonotype was seen at least ten times. J is TRBJ2-1 and V is TRBV7-3; TRBD2 might be the D (5 bases). V was clipped by 5 bases and J by 8 bases, with 19 bases between them. In germline, CDR1 is SGHTA, CDR2 FQGTGA. This CDR3 has 15 residues. In DNA, the CDR3 is TGTGCCAGCAGCCCCGTATCCTCGGGCGGGTATGAGCAGTTCTTC. It specifies CASSPVSSGGYEQFF. The full variable domain, completed using reference TRBV7-3 and TRBJ2-1, is GAGVSQTPSNKVTEKGKYVELRCDPISGHTALYWYRQSLGQGPEFLIYFQGTGAADDSGLPNDRFFAVRPEGSVSTLKIQRTERGDSAVYLCASSPVSSGGYEQFFGPGTRLTVL.

This clonotype was observed a few times. The genes are TRBV30 and TRBJ2-1; the match to TRBD2 covers 7 bases. Unmatched junction bases numbered 12, after V lost 0 bases and J lost 7 bases. The germline gives CDR1 GTSNPN, CDR2 SVGIG (reference sequence). The CDR3 runs 16 residues. The CDR3 sequence is CAWSVTWTSRMNEQFF. The CDR3 DNA sequence: TGTGCCTGGAGTGTAACCTGGACTAGTAGGATGAATGAGCAGTTCTTC.

The chain links TRBV7-3 to TRBJ2-1, with D possibly being TRBD2 (5 bases). Germline V gene sequence: CDR1 SGHTA, CDR2 FQGTGA. The CDR3 extends over 15 amino acids. V was clipped by 5 bases and J by 0 bases, with 11 bases between them. The CDR3 reads CASSQRPSSYNEQFF. CDR3 DNA: TGTGCCAGCAGCCAGCGGCCCAGCTCCTACAATGAGCAGTTCTTC.

This clonotype was seen ten or more times. The rearrangement links TRBV7-9 to TRBJ1-4; no definite D call. The CDR3 loop spans 16 amino acids. The V gene lost 0 bases and the J gene lost 0 bases, with 8 bases spanning the gap. CDR1 SEHNR and CDR2 FQNEAQ come from the germline V gene (reference sequence). This CDR3 is CASSLANNPTNEKLFF. DNA for the CDR3: TGTGCCAGCAGCTTAGCGAATAACCCAACTAATGAAAAACTGTTTTTT.

There are many counts of this clonotype. V and J are TRBV3-1 and TRBJ1-2, with 10 bases identical to TRBD1. Per the germline V gene, CDR1 is LGHDT and CDR2 is YNNKEL (reference sequence). J was trimmed by 8 bases and V by 2 bases; bases with no gene match: 5. The CDR3 runs to 14 residues. In DNA form, the CDR3 reads TGTGCCAGCAGCCAACCCGGGACAGGGGTAGGCTACACCTTC. Translating it yields CASSQPGTGVGYTF.

The chain is built from TRBV4-3 and TRBJ2-2, with 10 nucleotides matching TRBD1. The CDR3 totals 16 residues. Germline CDR1 reads LGHNA; CDR2 reads YSLEER. J gave up 6 bases and V 2 bases, and 6 bases lay outside the gene matches. The CDR3 here is CASSQRDRGYSGELFF. CDR3 nucleotide sequence: TGCGCCAGCAGCCAACGGGACAGGGGTTATTCCGGGGAGCTGTTTTTT.

The chain is built from TRBV2 and TRBJ1-6, with D maybe TRBD1 (5 bases). Germline V gene lookup returns CDR1 SNHLY and CDR2 FYNNEI. This CDR3 comprises 15 residues. The ends were cut back, 5 bases at V and 7 bases at J, with 15 bases in the middle. The DNA for the CDR3 is TGTGCCAGCAGTCGAGTTAGCGGGGGGAATTCACCCCTCCACTTT. Its protein is CASSRVSGGNSPLHF.